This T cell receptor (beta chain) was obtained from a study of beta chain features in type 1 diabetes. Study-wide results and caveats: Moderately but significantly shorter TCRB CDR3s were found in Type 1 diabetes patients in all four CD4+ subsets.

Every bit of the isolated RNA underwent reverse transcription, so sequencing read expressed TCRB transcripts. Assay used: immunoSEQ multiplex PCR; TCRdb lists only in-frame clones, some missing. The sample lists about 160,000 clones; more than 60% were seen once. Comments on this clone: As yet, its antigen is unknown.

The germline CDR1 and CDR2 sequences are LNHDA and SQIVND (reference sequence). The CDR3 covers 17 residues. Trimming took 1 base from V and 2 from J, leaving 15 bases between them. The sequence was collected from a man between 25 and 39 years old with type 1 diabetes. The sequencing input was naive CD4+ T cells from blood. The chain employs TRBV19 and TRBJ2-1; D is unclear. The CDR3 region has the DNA TGTGCCAGTAGTATAGGCCCCTTTGGAAGAGCCTACAATGAGCAGTTCTTC. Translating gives CASSIGPFGRAYNEQFF.